Detailed here is one TCR beta chain. Its antigen remains unknown. Germline V gene lookup returns CDR1 SNHLY and CDR2 FYNNEI. The V gene lost 2 bases and the J gene lost 14 bases, with 16 bases spanning the gap. This CDR3 contains 14 residues. Profiling relied on immunoSEQ multiplex PCR, and the TCRdb table lists in-frame clones only, not all of them. The data contain some 80,000 clones, 95% to 98% of them singletons. This specimen belongs to a study of Tregs in tolerant kidney transplant recipients. On the study more broadly: Recipients received nonmyeloablative bone marrow transplants from related graft donors, with transient mixed chimerism.

General observations from the study: Validation in larger populations is needed because few patients were studied. Tregs expanded with activated donor B cells seemed most donor-specific.

The chain combines TRBV2 with TRBJ1-6, with a weak D call TRBD1 (5 bases). The clonotype comes from a human donor who received a combined kidney and bone marrow transplant. The sample here was CD4+ T cells from blood, taken before the transplant. CDR3 nucleotides: TGTGCCAGCAGTGAATTCGGGGGTCCAGGGACCCTCCACTTT. Its translation is CASSEFGGPGTLHF.